This T cell receptor beta chain is drawn from a study of blood T cell repertoires in COVID-19 (dated by TCRdb to the early 2020s). In terms of the full investigation: The collaborator samples originated in the United States, Italy and Spain and spanned the acute and convalescent phases of COVID-19. The material from the prospective study consisted of cDNA or gDNA derived from T cells, B-cell-depleted T cells, or PBMCs. Deeply sampled blood TCRbeta repertoires from subjects exposed to, actively infected with, or recovered from COVID-19 were included in the dataset. A freely available public database, intended as a resource for researchers studying the immune response to SARS-CoV-2, is where the repertoires were released. The samples were drawn from the first 160 participants of the ongoing ImmuneRACE study and from about 1,200 subjects provided by 6 global collaborators. Nearly every sample came with metadata listing a de-identified subject ID, COVID-19 status, age in years and sex. Where HLA class I and class II types were available, the types were taken from metadata supplied by the sample provider, not from assay-based typing. Here is what the overall study found, with its caveats: The quantity of clinical and demographic metadata differed by source and by participant and was supplied without curation.

For this clone: Which antigen it targets is not known. Base qualities were left out, and no much larger clone turns up one base away. The sample carries other DNA sequences with the same CDR3.

The collaborating institutions used their own protocols to collect whole blood in K2EDTA tubes. For TCRbeta analysis, collaborators shipped samples as frozen whole blood, isolated PBMCs, or DNA extracted from either of those sample types. Looking up the germline V gene yields CDR1 LGHNT and CDR2 FRNRAP. V loses 1 base, J loses 2 bases, and the germline ends lie 4 bases apart. The CDR3 contains 13 residues, cysteine and phenylalanine counted. Only the CDR3 DNA is retained, 39 bases long and in frame from the first base. The immunoSEQ Assay, a bias-controlled multiplex PCR, was used to amplify TCRbeta CDR3 regions from genomic DNA. The original methods were these. Within the assay, amplification of reference gene primers was used to estimate how many nucleated cells each sample contained. Sequence reads were collapsed and filtered to measure the absolute abundance of every unique TCRbeta CDR3 rearrangement. For each sample, productive Simpson clonality was calculated as the square root of Simpson's diversity index across productive rearrangements. Entries here come from immuneACCESS through TCRdb and include only in-frame sequences with V and J called. Some clones fail to appear in such tables; in the studies checked, an unresolved V gene covers under half of the shortfall, and the cause of the remainder is unknown. Clonal size and the V and J genes are those of that table, whereas D and trimming came from the DNA. This sample has about 240,000 clones in its table, and around 86% of those were observed once. Of the sample, around 11% falls within the top ten clones.

This TCR was sampled from a woman aged 55-70 years with active or convalescent COVID-19. The chain is assembled from TRBV12-5 and TRBJ2-3, with no reliable assignment of the D segment. The specimen was peripheral blood. CDR3 reads: CASGLGLTDTQYF. The nucleotide sequence reads TGTGCTAGTGGTTTGGGTCTCACAGATACGCAGTATTTT.